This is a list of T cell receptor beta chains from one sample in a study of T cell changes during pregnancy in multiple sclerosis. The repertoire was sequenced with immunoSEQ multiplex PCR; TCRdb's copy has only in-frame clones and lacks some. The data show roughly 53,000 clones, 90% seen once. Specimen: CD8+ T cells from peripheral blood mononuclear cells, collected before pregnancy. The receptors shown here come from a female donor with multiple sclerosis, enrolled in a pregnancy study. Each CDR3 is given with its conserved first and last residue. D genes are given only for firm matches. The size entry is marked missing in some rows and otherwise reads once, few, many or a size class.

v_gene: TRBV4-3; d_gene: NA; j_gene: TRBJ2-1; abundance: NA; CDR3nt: TGCGCCAGCAGCCAAGTTTACGGGAGCCCCTTCGAGTTCTTC; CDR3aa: CASSQVYGSPFEFF
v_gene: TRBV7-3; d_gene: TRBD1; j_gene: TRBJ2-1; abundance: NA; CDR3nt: TGTGCCAGCAGTCAACAGGGGCTACAGTTCTTC; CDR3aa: CASSQQGLQFF
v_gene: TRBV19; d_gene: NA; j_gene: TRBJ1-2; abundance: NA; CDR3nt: TGTGCCAGTAGTATGACTACTATCGGCTACACCTTC; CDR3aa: CASSMTTIGYTF
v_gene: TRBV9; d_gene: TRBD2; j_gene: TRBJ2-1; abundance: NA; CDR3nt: TGTGCCAGCAGGGCCTACGGGGGGGAAACCATACCGAGCTCCTACAATGAGCAGTTCTTC; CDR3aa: CASRAYGGETIPSSYNEQFF
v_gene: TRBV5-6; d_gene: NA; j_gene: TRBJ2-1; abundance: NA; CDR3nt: TGTGCCAGCAGCTCGGACACCTACAATGAGCAGTTCTTC; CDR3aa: CASSSDTYNEQFF
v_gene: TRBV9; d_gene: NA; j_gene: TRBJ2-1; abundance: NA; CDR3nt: TGTGCCAGCAGCTCCTTTCAGGGATTGGATGAGCAGTTCTTC; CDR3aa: CASSSFQGLDEQFF
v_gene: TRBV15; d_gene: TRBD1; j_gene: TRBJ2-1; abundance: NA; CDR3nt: TGTGCCACCAGCAGAGATTTGACAGGGTCTCCCCACAATGAGCAGTTCTTC; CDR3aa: CATSRDLTGSPHNEQFF
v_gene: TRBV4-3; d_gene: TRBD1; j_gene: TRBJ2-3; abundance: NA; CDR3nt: TGCGCCAGCAGCCAAGGACAGGGAGTAGGAAAAGATACGCAGTATTTT; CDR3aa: CASSQGQGVGKDTQYF
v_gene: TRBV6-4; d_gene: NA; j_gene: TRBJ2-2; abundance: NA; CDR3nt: TGTGCCAGCAGTAATACAGGGGGGGACCTCGGGGAGCTGTTTTTT; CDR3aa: CASSNTGGDLGELFF
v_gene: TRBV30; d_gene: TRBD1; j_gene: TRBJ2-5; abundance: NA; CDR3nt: TGTGCCTGGAGTCGGGACAGCCAAGAGACCCAGTACTTC; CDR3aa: CAWSRDSQETQYF
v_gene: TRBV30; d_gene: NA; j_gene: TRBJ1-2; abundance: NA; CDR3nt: TGTGCCTGGAGTTACGACAGCCTAATTAACTATGGCTACACCTTC; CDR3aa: CAWSYDSLINYGYTF
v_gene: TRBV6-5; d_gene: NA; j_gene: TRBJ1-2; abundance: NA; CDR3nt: TGTGCCAGCAGAGCCTCTGGGACACTGTTTGGCTACACCTTC; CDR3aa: CASRASGTLFGYTF
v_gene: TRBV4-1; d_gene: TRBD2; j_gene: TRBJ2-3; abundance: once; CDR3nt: TGCGCCAGCAGCCTTCAACTAGCGGGGGGTCCTAGCACAGATACGCAGTATTTT; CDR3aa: CASSLQLAGGPSTDTQYF
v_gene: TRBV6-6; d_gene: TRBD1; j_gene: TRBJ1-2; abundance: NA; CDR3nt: TGTGCCAGCATCGGGACAGGGAACTATGGCTACACCTTC; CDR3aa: CASIGTGNYGYTF
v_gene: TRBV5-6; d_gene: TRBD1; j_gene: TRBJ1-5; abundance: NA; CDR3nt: TGTGCCAGCAGCTTGGGGACAGGGAATCAGCCCCAGCATTTT; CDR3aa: CASSLGTGNQPQHF
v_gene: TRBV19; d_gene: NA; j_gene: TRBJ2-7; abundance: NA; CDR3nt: TGTGCCAGTAGTCCAGGTCCTCCGGTGGAGCAGTACTTC; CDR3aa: CASSPGPPVEQYF
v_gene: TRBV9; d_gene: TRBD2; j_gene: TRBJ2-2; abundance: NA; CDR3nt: TGTGCCAGCAGCGTACCGGGGGGGCAGGAAAAGAACACCGGGGAGCTGTTTTTT; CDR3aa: CASSVPGGQEKNTGELFF
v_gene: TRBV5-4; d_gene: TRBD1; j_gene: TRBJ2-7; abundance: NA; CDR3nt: TGTGCCAGCAGCGCTCCGGGACAGGAATTCAAGCAGTACTTC; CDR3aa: CASSAPGQEFKQYF
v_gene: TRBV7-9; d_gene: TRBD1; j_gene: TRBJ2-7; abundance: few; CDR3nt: TGTGCCAGCAGCTTCGACAGGGTGGACCCCTACGAGCAGTACTTC; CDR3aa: CASSFDRVDPYEQYF
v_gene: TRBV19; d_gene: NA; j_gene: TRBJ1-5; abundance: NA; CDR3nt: TGTGCCAGTAGCACTTCCGAGGGAGGGGGAGAGGGCCAGCCCCAGCATTTT; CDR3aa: CASSTSEGGGEGQPQHF
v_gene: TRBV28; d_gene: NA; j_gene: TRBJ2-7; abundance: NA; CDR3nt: TGTGCCAGCAGGCGGGACTACGAGCAGTACTTC; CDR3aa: CASRRDYEQYF
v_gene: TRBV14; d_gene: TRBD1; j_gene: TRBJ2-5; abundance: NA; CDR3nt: TGTGCCAGCAGCCACATAACAGGGGCAGGAGAGACCCAGTACTTC; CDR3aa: CASSHITGAGETQYF
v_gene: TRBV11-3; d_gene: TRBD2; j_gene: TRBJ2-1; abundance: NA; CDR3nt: TGTGCCAGCAGCTCCATCGCGGGGGGCCGAGGGGAGCAGTTCTTC; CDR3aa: CASSSIAGGRGEQFF
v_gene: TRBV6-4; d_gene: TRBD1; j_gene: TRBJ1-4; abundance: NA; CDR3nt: TGTGCCAGCAGTGAAGGGACAGGGGGTGAAAAACTGTTTTTT; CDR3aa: CASSEGTGGEKLFF
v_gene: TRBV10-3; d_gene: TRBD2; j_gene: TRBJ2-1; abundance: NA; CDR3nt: TGTGCCATCAGCAAATCCGGGACTAGCGGGGCGGACTACAATGAGCAGTTCTTC; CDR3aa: CAISKSGTSGADYNEQFF
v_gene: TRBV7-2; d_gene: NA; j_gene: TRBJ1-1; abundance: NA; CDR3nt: TGTGCCAGCAGCTTAGCAGGGGCTCACACTGAAGCTTTCTTT; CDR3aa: CASSLAGAHTEAFF
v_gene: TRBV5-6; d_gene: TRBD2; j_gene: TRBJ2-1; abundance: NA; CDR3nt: TGTGCCAGCAGTCAAGCGGGGGGGCGCCAGTTCTTC; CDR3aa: CASSQAGGRQFF
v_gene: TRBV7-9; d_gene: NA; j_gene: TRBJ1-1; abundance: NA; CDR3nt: TGTGCCAGCAGCTTCGGTAGGGGGGGGGTCATGAACACTGAAGCTTTCTTT; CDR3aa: CASSFGRGGVMNTEAFF
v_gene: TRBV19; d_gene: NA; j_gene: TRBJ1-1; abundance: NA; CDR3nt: TGTGCCAGTTCCCTTTACACTGAAGCTTTCTTT; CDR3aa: CASSLYTEAFF
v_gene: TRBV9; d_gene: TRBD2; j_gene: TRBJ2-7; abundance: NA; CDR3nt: TGTGCCAGCAGCGCCCCCGATAAAGCGGGGGGGCAGCAGTACTTC; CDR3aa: CASSAPDKAGGQQYF
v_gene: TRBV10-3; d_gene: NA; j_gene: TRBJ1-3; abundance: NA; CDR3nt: TGTGCCATCAGGGAGAGTTCCACACCGGGGAACACCATATATTTT; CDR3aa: CAIRESSTPGNTIYF
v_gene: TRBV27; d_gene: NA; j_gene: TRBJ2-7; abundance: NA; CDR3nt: TGTGCCAGCAGCCCGGGTCGCTTTAGGGAGCAGTACTTC; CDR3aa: CASSPGRFREQYF
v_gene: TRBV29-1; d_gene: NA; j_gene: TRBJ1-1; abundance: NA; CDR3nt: TGCAGCGCCCCGGGGGGGGGACTGAACACTGAAGCTTTCTTT; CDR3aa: CSAPGGGLNTEAFF